The 3 T cell receptor beta chains below were found in one sample sequenced in a study of tumor-infiltrating lymphocytes in primary liver carcinoma. Priming with a constant-region primer yielded TCR beta cDNA from around 540 ng total RNA. Sequencing libraries for TCR beta derived from three nested multiplex PCR rounds that used slightly modified ARM-PCR. A C-beta reverse primer was combined with TRBV1-TRBV30 forward primers in the first two PCR rounds, and each round had roughly 11 cycles. TCRdb re-called the multiplex PCR reads through MiXCR, storing one row per CDR3 protein. The table has under 45,000 distinct CDR3 sequences, around 70% seen once. Without any cell sorting, roughly 18-34 mg of bulk tissue yielded co-extracted RNA and DNA. Sequenced: liver tumor tissue from sampling region 2. The sample's subset: tumor region T2, inferior pole. These receptors all come from a man in his forties with primary liver carcinoma and hepatitis B virus infection.

Remarks on this clonotype: Since the CDR3 does not end with the conserved phenylalanine or tryptophan, this likely comes from a read error. This chain uses TRBV12-3 or TRBV12-4 with TRBJ2-5; D uncertain. V was clipped by 6 bases and J by 4 bases, with 12 bases between them. This CDR3 spans 13 amino acids. CDR3 nucleotides: TGTGCCAGCAGCCGAAACGGAACAGAGACCCAGTACGTC. Protein product: CASSRNGTETQYV.

With respect to this clonotype: One junction end disagrees with the germline gene, perhaps due to a read error. V is TRBV11-3 and J is TRBJ1-1, with D perhaps matching TRBD1 (5 bases). The V gene's germline CDR1 is SGHNT and CDR2 YENEEA. This CDR3 is built from 13 residues. The CDR3 reads CVSSTGLDTEAFF. The CDR3 nucleotides are TGTGTCAGCAGCACAGGTTTGGACACTGAAGCCTTCTTT.

Concerning this clonotype itself: Germline and junction disagree at one end, which may indicate a read error. The chain couples TRBV6-2 or TRBV6-3 to TRBJ2-3; D uncertain. The length of the CDR3 is 16 residues. Per the germline V gene, CDR1 is MNHEY and CDR2 is SVGEGT. CDR3 sequence (DNA): TGTGCCAGCAGTTACGGGGTGTCCAGGAATGAAGATACGCAGTGTTTT. Protein: CASSYGVSRNEDTQCF.